This T cell receptor (beta chain) is from a study of blood T cell repertoires in COVID-19. Authors' data handling: Counts of nucleated cells, estimated from reference gene primer amplification, were obtained. This table comes from immunoSEQ multiplex PCR, and its TCRdb copy is limited to in-frame clones, with some not included. The V and J calls and the clone size are those of that table, but D and trimming were determined from the DNA. The repertoire consists of about 270,000 clones, with around 93% occurring once and the leading ten covering roughly 2.9%. The CDR3 loop spans 15 amino acids. The V end lost 0 bases, the J end lost 6 bases, and 9 bases lay between the germline ends. Germline V gives CDR1 LGHNA, CDR2 YSLEER.

The chain couples TRBV4-3 to TRBJ1-6; no clear D. Specimen: PBMCs or T cells enriched from blood (not recorded which). The TCR originated in a man aged 35-49 years who had been exposed to COVID-19. CDR3 in amino acids: CASSQDEGSNSPLHF. CDR3 nucleotides: TGCGCCAGCAGCCAAGATGAGGGCTCTAATTCACCCCTCCACTTT.